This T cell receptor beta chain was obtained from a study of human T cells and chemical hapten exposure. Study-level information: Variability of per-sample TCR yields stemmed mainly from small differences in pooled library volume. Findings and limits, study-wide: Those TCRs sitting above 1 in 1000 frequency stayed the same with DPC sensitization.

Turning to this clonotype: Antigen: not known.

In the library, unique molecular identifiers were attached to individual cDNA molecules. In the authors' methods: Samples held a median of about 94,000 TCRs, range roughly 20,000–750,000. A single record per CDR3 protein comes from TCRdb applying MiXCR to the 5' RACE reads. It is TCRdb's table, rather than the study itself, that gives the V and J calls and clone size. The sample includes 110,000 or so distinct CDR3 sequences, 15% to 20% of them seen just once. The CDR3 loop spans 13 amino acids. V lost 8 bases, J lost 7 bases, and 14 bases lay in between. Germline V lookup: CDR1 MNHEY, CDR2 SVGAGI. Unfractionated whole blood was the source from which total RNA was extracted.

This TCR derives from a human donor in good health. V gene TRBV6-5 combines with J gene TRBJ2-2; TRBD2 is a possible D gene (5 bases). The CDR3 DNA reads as TGTGCCAGCCGCACCCTAGCCTACGGGGAGCTGTTTTTT. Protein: CASRTLAYGELFF.